This T cell receptor beta chain was observed in a study of cytomegalovirus exposure and HLA in healthy donors. Researchers ran the PCR with 60 Vbeta and 13 Jbeta primers. Generated by immunoSEQ multiplex PCR, the TCRdb table keeps only in-frame clones and is missing some. The sample consists of 120,000 to 150,000 clones, roughly 80% of them appearing once. Findings and caveats of the study: Analysis was performed later, and it showed HLA-associated TCR beta chains to be more clonally expanded than equally common others. The authors later linked a missense DCLRE1C variant to TCR beta V- and J-gene trimming.

CDR3 size: 14 residues. Per the germline V gene, CDR1 is WSHSY and CDR2 is SAAADI. Trimming took 6 bases from V and 4 from J; bases not matched to a gene: 8. A note on this clone: What it recognizes is unknown.

The gene calls are TRBV10-2 and TRBJ2-7; 8 bases agree with TRBD1. The sample taken for sequencing was PBMCs. The clonotype was recovered from a woman aged 25 to 45 in good health and CMV-seronegative. CDR3 in amino acids: CASSHPGQDYEQYF. As DNA, the CDR3 is TGCGCCAGCAGCCATCCGGGACAGGATTACGAGCAGTACTTC.